This T cell receptor (beta chain) emerged from a study of glioma-infiltrating T cells. Findings and caveats of the study: Tissue and blood shared very few CDR3 sequences.

Note on this clonotype: Its matching antigen is unknown. Lacking the conserved final phenylalanine or tryptophan, this CDR3 likely reflects a read error.

TCR alpha and beta CDR3 regions were amplified from RNA using iRepertoire nested multiplex PCR. Input was 100-400 ng of tissue mRNA or PBMC total RNA. TCRdb analysed the multiplex PCR reads with MiXCR anew, one entry per CDR3 protein. The table includes 150,000 to 200,000 distinct CDR3 sequences, about 31% detected once. The CDR3 runs 11 residues. Germline V gene data show CDR1 as MDHEN and CDR2 as SYDVKM. This TCR derives from a human donor with low-grade glioma or glioblastoma, undergoing nonglioma brain surgery, or in good health (not recorded which). The chain joins TRBV28 to TRBJ2-1, with 8 bases that match TRBD1. The sample was glioma tissue, nonneoplastic brain tissue, or PBMCs (not recorded which). The CDR3: CVTGGSSEQFL. For the CDR3, the DNA is TGTGTAACAGGGGGTTCTAGTGAGCAGTTCTTG.